Given below is one T cell receptor beta chain in context. The sample belongs to a study of regulatory T cells in long-lasting Graves disease. Germline values: CDR1 SGHVS, CDR2 FQNEAQ. Trimming cost V 1 base and J 3 bases; bases outside gene matches: 8. The CDR3 contains 16 residues. CDR3-region Arm-PCR and iRepertoire HTBI primers produced the TCR beta libraries. In TCRdb, the multiplex PCR reads were re-called with MiXCR into one record per CDR3 protein. This table holds roughly 610,000 distinct CDR3 sequences, 15% to 20% found once. Time point defined: newly diagnosed GD, antithyroid drugs for less than 3 months. PBMC RNA served as the TCR library source. In addition, the sample was reused for a study of T cells in Graves' hyperthyroidism and ophthalmopathy.

The sequence was obtained from a man aged 18 to 29 with Graves disease. This material consisted of peripheral blood mononuclear cells (PBMCs), taken at new diagnosis, from a patient treated with antithyroid drugs. The chain carries TRBV7-8 and TRBJ1-1, with 7 bases fitting TRBD1. This CDR3 reads CASSLGTGRGYTEAFF. The CDR3 DNA is TGTGCCAGCAGCTTAGGGACAGGCCGGGGGTACACTGAAGCTTTCTTT.